This TCR beta chain was captured in a study of T cells in Graves' hyperthyroidism and ophthalmopathy. Whole-study findings and limits: Expanded thyroid clonotypes (above 0.001) were mostly also found in blood.

The TCR beta CDR3 regions underwent amplification using RNA transcripts as the source. The TCR CDR3 was amplified in a first-round RT-PCR using the HTBI primer set. TCRdb re-called the multiplex PCR reads through MiXCR, storing one row per CDR3 protein. The sample includes a few hundred thousand distinct CDR3 sequences, about 14% of them seen just once. CDR3 length: 15 amino acids. Germline-derived CDR1 and CDR2 are DFQATT and SNEGSKA (reference sequence). Ophthalmopathy patients all had a Clinical Activity Score of at least 3, a NOSPECS grade of at least 4 and disease under 3 months old. Patients with uncontrolled infections, other autoimmune diseases, pregnancy or lactation were excluded. PBMCs were derived from around 10 ml fresh peripheral blood. A note on this clonotype: Its antigen remains unknown.

The receptor was derived from a woman aged 25 to 45 with Graves' ophthalmopathy. Sequencing was done on a sample of blood. The V gene is TRBV20-1, the J gene TRBJ1-5, with 12 bases lining up with TRBD1. The CDR3 here is CRGTGTGGGNQPQHF. The CDR3 nucleotides are TGCAGGGGAACCGGGACAGGGGGCGGCAATCAGCCCCAGCATTTT.